This T cell receptor (beta chain) was identified during a study of blood T cell repertoires in COVID-19 (dated by TCRdb to 2020 to 2022). Looking at the study overall: Samples from collaborators originated in the United States, Italy and Spain and spanned both the acute and convalescent phases of COVID-19. The material from the prospective study consisted of cDNA or gDNA derived from T cells, B-cell-depleted T cells, or PBMCs. Subjects who had been exposed to COVID-19, were actively infected with it, or had recovered from it provided the deeply sampled blood TCRbeta repertoires that made up the dataset. The repertoires were made available in a free public database intended to serve as a resource for research on the immune response to SARS-CoV-2. The samples were drawn from two sources: the first 160 participants of the ongoing ImmuneRACE study, and 1,000 to 1,500 subjects contributed by 6 global collaborators. A de-identified subject ID, COVID-19 status, age in years and sex were almost always included in the sample metadata. HLA class I and class II types, where available, came from metadata supplied by the sample provider rather than from assay-based typing.

Study-wide conclusions, independent of this receptor: The amount of clinical and demographic metadata varied by source and participant and was provided uncurated.

Samples from volunteer blood donors who had recovered from COVID-19 were contributed by a second Seattle source. Each collaborating institution followed its own protocols to collect whole blood in K2EDTA tubes. For TCRbeta analysis, collaborators shipped samples in one of three forms: frozen whole blood, isolated PBMCs, or DNA extracted from either of those sample types. From its cysteine to its phenylalanine, the CDR3 spans 16 amino acids. Here the CDR3 DNA is all that survives: 48 bases in frame from base 1. CDR1 and CDR2, per the germline V gene (reference sequence), are LNHDA and SQIVND. V is pared back by 7 bases and J by 0 bases, with 18 bases lying between the germline termini. Regarding this clone: Its antigen remains unidentified. Per-base qualities were not stored, and no clone one base away is much larger.

TCRbeta CDR3 regions were amplified from genomic DNA using the immunoSEQ Assay, a bias-controlled multiplex PCR. For the original study's pipeline: The number of nucleated cells in each sample was estimated by amplification of reference gene primers within the assay. Sequence reads were collapsed and filtered to measure the absolute abundance of every unique TCRbeta CDR3 rearrangement. For each sample, productive Simpson clonality was calculated by taking the square root of Simpson's diversity index across productive rearrangements. TCRdb re-hosts the immuneACCESS table, in-frame sequences only. Its copies lack some clones; in the studies checked, an unresolved V gene accounts for under half of them, and the cause for the rest is not known. V, J and clone size were drawn from that table, and D and trimming were deduced from the DNA. Present in this sample are roughly 260,000 clones, around nine tenths of which were seen just once. The top ten clonotypes cover approximately 9.4% of the sample.

The sequenced sample was peripheral blood. Recombination joined TRBV19 with TRBJ1-1; the D segment cannot be called with confidence. The TCR originated in a man aged 40-50 years who had recovered from COVID-19. The CDR3: CASTSRSRLLNTEAFF. The DNA is as follows: TGTGCCAGTACCTCCCGGAGTCGCCTATTGAACACTGAAGCTTTCTTT.